What follows are 31 T cell receptor beta chains derived from one specimen sequenced in a study of T cells in Graves' hyperthyroidism and ophthalmopathy. The TCR beta CDR3 regions underwent amplification using RNA transcripts as the source. HTBI primers were the set used in a first-round RT-PCR of the TCR CDR3. A single record per CDR3 protein comes from TCRdb applying MiXCR to the multiplex PCR reads. This table has roughly 100,000 distinct CDR3 sequences, 47% appearing once. The sample consisted of blood. These receptor sequences come from a man in his forties or fifties with Graves' hyperthyroidism.

This chain connects TRBV25-1 to TRBJ2-7; TRBD2 matches at 9 bases. Germline V gene lookup returns CDR1 MGHDK and CDR2 SYGVNS. CDR3 length equals 17 residues. The V gene end was trimmed by 4 bases and the J gene end by 3 bases; junction bases not matched to a gene: 13. CDR3 in amino acids: CASSARGSGGFSYEQYF. CDR3 sequence (DNA): TGTGCCAGCAGTGCTAGAGGAAGCGGGGGGTTCAGCTACGAGCAGTACTTC.

This clonotype has a count of ten or more. The rearrangement links TRBV9 to TRBJ2-3; 7 positions match TRBD2. Germline-derived CDR1 and CDR2 are SGDLS and YYNGEE. There are 15 residues in the CDR3. J lost 2 bases, V lost 3 bases, and 6 bases had no gene match. The DNA of the CDR3 is TGTGCCAGCAGCGGGGGGGGGAGATACACAGATACGCAGTATTTT. This gives the protein CASSGGGRYTDTQYF.

The chain couples TRBV10-1 to TRBJ2-7, with D possibly being TRBD2 (6 bases). The V and J ends lost 9 bases and 0 bases respectively, with 24 bases between them. CDR3 length: 17 amino acids. The germline V gene encodes CDR1 WNHNN and CDR2 SYGVQD (reference sequence). CDR3 sequence reads: CASGGGIAPPCSYEQYF. The CDR3 region has the DNA TGCGCCAGTGGCGGCGGGATTGCACCTCCGTGCTCCTACGAGCAGTACTTC.

This clonotype came up once. The chain is built from TRBV2 and TRBJ2-1, with 7 bases that match TRBD2. The CDR3 has 17 residues. Losses at the gene ends were 3 bases for V and 7 bases for J; bases not matched to a gene: 15. The V gene's germline CDR1 is SNHLY and CDR2 FYNNEI. The CDR3 DNA follows: TGTGCCAGCAGTGATGCGCAACTAACGGGGGGAGGGAATGAGCAGTTCTTC. This translates into CASSDAQLTGGGNEQFF.

J is TRBJ1-5 and V is TRBV15; 10 bases line up with TRBD1. This CDR3 is built from 16 residues. V was clipped by 1 base and J by 9 bases; unmatched bases: 9. Looked up from germline, CDR1 is LNHNV and CDR2 is YYDKDF (reference sequence). The CDR3 nucleotides read TGTGCCACCAGCAGAGCCGGGACAGGGGACGTGGGGCCCCAGCATTTT. It translates to CATSRAGTGDVGPQHF. The full variable domain, in which reference TRBV15 and TRBJ1-5 provide the parts outside the CDR3, is DAMVIQNPRYQVTQFGKPVTLSCSQTLNHNVMYWYQQKSSQAPKLLFHYYDKDFNNEADTPDNFQSRRPNTSFCFLDIRSPGLGDTAMYLCATSRAGTGDVGPQHFGDGTRLSIL.

V and J are TRBV20-1 and TRBJ2-6; no firm D call. This CDR3 has 9 amino acids. The germline CDR1 and CDR2 sequences are DFQATT and SNEGSKA (reference sequence). Trimming removed 5 bases from V and 15 bases from J, with 8 bases in between. The CDR3 region is CSAWPGLTF. The CDR3 DNA is TGCAGTGCTTGGCCCGGCCTGACTTTC.

To note about this clonotype: An end of the junction does not agree with germline; a read error may underlie this. The V gene is TRBV9, the J gene TRBJ2-2; D remains ambiguous. The CDR3 has 16 amino acids. Germline-derived CDR1 and CDR2 are SGDLS and YYNGEE. The CDR3 reads CASSPRGPASTGELFF. The CDR3 DNA reads as TGCGCCAGCAGCCCCCGCGGACCGGCGAGCACCGGGGAGCTGTTTTTT.

This clonotype was detected a few times. This chain links TRBV2 with TRBJ2-3; TRBD1 matches 7 bases. This CDR3 is 19 amino acids long. The germline gives CDR1 SNHLY, CDR2 FYNNEI. V shed 5 bases and J 6 bases; nucleotides not matched to a gene: 23. The CDR3 sequence: CASSYEANSWTGGRDTQYF. As DNA, the CDR3 is TGTGCCAGCAGTTACGAGGCAAATTCTTGGACAGGTGGCAGGGATACGCAGTATTTT.

This clonotype has more than one count but fewer than ten. This chain connects TRBV15 to TRBJ1-6; TRBD1 might be the D (5 bases). The V end lost 0 bases, the J end lost 4 bases, and 19 bases lay between the germline ends. Germline values: CDR1 LNHNV, CDR2 YYDKDF (reference sequence). The CDR3 length is 19 residues. The CDR3 loop is CATSRDRSSGADYNSPLHF. The CDR3 nucleotides are TGTGCCACCAGCAGAGATCGGAGCTCTGGGGCGGATTATAATTCACCCCTCCACTTT.

The V call is TRBV5-6, the J call TRBJ2-7, with 8 bases matching TRBD1. The CDR3 is 14 residues long. Looked up from germline, CDR1 is SGHDT and CDR2 is YYEEEE. Unmatched junction bases numbered 4, after V lost 0 bases and J lost 5 bases. The CDR3 DNA is TGTGCCAGCAGCTTGGAAGGGACAGGCGACGAGCAGTACTTC. Translating gives CASSLEGTGDEQYF.

This clonotype was observed many times. The CDR3 DNA sequence: TGCAGCGTTGAAGAGGCTAGCGGGGGGGCGTATGGTGAGCAGTTCTTC. This translates into CSVEEASGGAYGEQFF. The genes are TRBV29-1 and TRBJ2-1; 12 bases fit TRBD2. CDR3 size: 16 residues. Losses at the gene ends were 0 bases for V and 9 bases for J; bases not matched to a gene: 9. Germline lookup yields CDR1 SQVTM and CDR2 ANQGSEA.

Regarding this clonotype: This may be a read error, as it is one base from a much larger clone. J is TRBJ1-1 and V is TRBV5-6; weak D call: TRBD1 (5 bases). Trimming left V 3 bases short and J 4 bases short, with 16 bases between. The CDR3 runs to 15 residues. Germline lookup yields CDR1 SGHDT and CDR2 YYEEEE. The chain's CDR3 is CASSSGTRSCTEAFF. The CDR3 DNA sequence: TGTGCCAGCAGCTCAGGGACCAGGAGTTGCACTGAAGCTTTCTTT. Together with reference TRBV5-6 and TRBJ1-1, the CDR3 gives the full variable domain: DAGVTQSPTHLIKTRGQQVTLRCSPKSGHDTVSWYQQALGQGPQFIFQYYEEEERQRGNFPDRFSGHQFPNYSSELNVNALLLGDSALYLCASSSGTRSCTEAFFGQGTRLTVV.

The CDR3 is CASSQEGRTGELFF. CDR3 coding DNA: TGCGCCAGCAGCCAAGAGGGGAGGACCGGGGAGCTGTTTTTT. V and J are TRBV4-3 and TRBJ2-2; a weak D match, TRBD2 (6 bases). Germline V CDR1 and CDR2: LGHNA, YSLEER. This CDR3 spans 14 amino acids. Trimming took 0 bases from V and 5 from J, leaving 7 bases between them.

A single count supports this clonotype. This chain joins TRBV7-3 and TRBJ2-1; 7 nucleotides line up with TRBD1. The CDR3 runs to 16 residues. Germline values: CDR1 SGHTA, CDR2 FQGTGA. The ends lost 0 bases at V and 0 bases at J; junction bases unmatched: 2. CDR3 amino acids: CASSLTGTASYNEQFF. In nucleotides, the CDR3 is TGTGCCAGCAGCTTAACCGGGACAGCCTCCTACAATGAGCAGTTCTTC.

In its sample, this clonotype was seen many times. The chain uses TRBV4-1 and TRBJ1-2; the D gene is possibly TRBD1 (5 bases). Trimming cost V 1 base and J 2 bases, with 11 bases left between them. Germline assignment: CDR1 MGHRA and CDR2 YSYEKL. The CDR3 contains 15 residues. Here the CDR3 reads CASSQVLQDNYGYTF. As DNA, the CDR3 is TGCGCCAGCAGCCAAGTCTTACAGGACAACTATGGCTACACCTTC.

This clonotype was recorded at least ten times. The chain joins TRBV5-1 to TRBJ2-3; 9 bases match TRBD2. V was clipped by 6 bases and J by 3 bases; unmatched bases: 8. The CDR3 runs 15 residues. Germline values: CDR1 SGHRS, CDR2 YFSETQ. For the CDR3, the DNA is TGCGCCAGCAAAAGGCGGGAGGGGGGTACAGATACGCAGTATTTT. This codes for CASKRREGGTDTQYF.

This clonotype was counted ten times or more. The V gene is TRBV5-1, the J gene TRBJ2-2, with D unclear. Trimming cost V 4 bases and J 6 bases, with 7 bases left between them. This CDR3 is 12 amino acids long. From germline, CDR1 is SGHRS and CDR2 YFSETQ. CDR3 nucleotide sequence: TGCGCCAGCAGCCCTTCAGCCGGGGAGCTGTTTTTT. Translated, it gives CASSPSAGELFF.

This clonotype was seen repeatedly, ten times or more. This chain joins TRBV19 and TRBJ1-5; D may be TRBD1 (5 bases). The CDR3 loop spans 15 amino acids. The germline gives CDR1 LNHDA, CDR2 SQIVND (reference sequence). The ends were cut back, 8 bases at V and 7 bases at J, with 21 bases in the middle. The CDR3 spells CASGQYGGLRQPQHF. CDR3 DNA: TGTGCCAGTGGACAATACGGGGGACTAAGGCAGCCCCAGCATTTT.

Ten or more counts support this clonotype. The V call is TRBV7-8, the J call TRBJ1-6; D remains ambiguous. V lost 3 bases and J lost 0, with 15 bases in between. The CDR3 sequence is 18 residues long. Germline V gene data show CDR1 as SGHVS and CDR2 as FQNEAQ. CDR3 bases: TGTGCCAGCAGCTTCGCTCCGGGCCCTAGCTCCTATAATTCACCCCTCCACTTT. Translating it yields CASSFAPGPSSYNSPLHF.

The table lists this clonotype with many counts. A read error may be the cause here, since a much bigger clone is one base away. This sequence joins TRBV29-1 and TRBJ2-3; 8 nucleotides match TRBD1. V gave up 8 bases and J gave up 5 bases; unmatched junction bases: 9. This CDR3 is 13 amino acids long. The germline CDR1 and CDR2 sequences are SQVTM and ANQGSEA. As DNA, the CDR3 is TGCAGCCATTTACAGGGGGTCATAGATACGCAGTATTTT. Protein sequence: CSHLQGVIDTQYF.

This clonotype was counted ten times or more. The chain is built from TRBV7-8 and TRBJ1-4; 7 positions agree with TRBD1. CDR3 size: 15 residues. The germline CDR1 and CDR2 sequences are SGHVS and FQNEAQ. The V and J ends lost 5 bases and 3 bases, in that order; junction bases with no gene match: 6. The CDR3 protein is CASSPRQGANEKLFF. The CDR3 nucleotides read TGTGCCAGCAGCCCGCGACAGGGAGCTAATGAAAAACTGTTTTTT.

The V gene is TRBV19, the J gene TRBJ1-1; weak D call: TRBD1 (5 bases). The germline gives CDR1 LNHDA, CDR2 SQIVND (reference sequence). The V end was cut by 1 base, the J end by 1 base, with 7 bases between. There are 14 residues in the CDR3. DNA for the CDR3: TGTGCCAGTAGTATAGGTCAGGGGAACACTGAAGCTTTCTTT. Amino acid sequence: CASSIGQGNTEAFF.

The genes are TRBV20-1 and TRBJ1-5; D possibly corresponds to TRBD1 (6 bases). There are 15 residues in the CDR3. CDR1 and CDR2 (germline): DFQATT, SNEGSKA (reference sequence). V was shortened by 6 bases and J by 6 bases, with 21 bases between the two germline ends. CDR3 sequence: CSAPDEEQGPQPQHF. CDR3 DNA sequence: TGCAGTGCGCCCGACGAGGAACAGGGCCCTCAGCCCCAGCATTTT.

In regard to this clonotype: The junction and the germline gene differ at one end; a read error may be behind it. The chain combines TRBV15 with TRBJ2-6; either TRBD1 or TRBD2 may fit D (5 bases each). The CDR3 extends over 13 amino acids. Looked up from germline, CDR1 is LNHNV and CDR2 is YYDKDF (reference sequence). CDR3 loop: CAASRDPGSTEAF. The CDR3 nucleotides are TGTGCCGCCAGCAGAGACCCAGGGAGCACTGAAGCTTTC.

This chain joins TRBV24-1 and TRBJ1-3; 8 bases are a match to TRBD1. V gave up 0 bases and J gave up 8 bases; unmatched junction bases: 8. Germline lookup yields CDR1 KGHDR and CDR2 SFDVKD. This CDR3 contains 16 residues. The CDR3 spells CATSDLDRGYGYTIYF. The CDR3 nucleotides read TGTGCCACCAGTGATTTGGACAGGGGCTATGGCTACACCATATATTTT.

The chain joins TRBV10-3 to TRBJ1-5; 12 bases line up with TRBD1. The V segment lost 6 bases and the J segment 4 bases; nucleotides outside the gene matches: 10. This CDR3 has 17 amino acids. CDR1 is ENHRY, CDR2 SYGVKD, per germline. The CDR3 sequence: CAISPGTGGAENQPQHF. CDR3 nucleotide sequence: TGTGCCATCAGCCCCGGGACAGGGGGCGCGGAGAATCAGCCCCAGCATTTT.

This clonotype has a count of ten or more. V is TRBV7-2 and J is TRBJ2-1, with D unclear. Trimming removed 1 base from V and 5 bases from J, with 6 bases in between. The CDR3 loop spans 13 amino acids. The germline CDR1 and CDR2 sequences are SGHTA and FQGNSA. CDR3 residues: CASSLELHNEQFF. CDR3 sequence (DNA): TGTGCCAGCAGCTTAGAGTTACACAATGAGCAGTTCTTC.

The gene calls are TRBV19 and TRBJ2-7; D perhaps matches TRBD1 (6 bases). The CDR3 length is 13 residues. Germline CDR1 LNHDA, CDR2 SQIVND (reference sequence). V was trimmed by 9 bases and J by 0 bases, leaving 12 bases between them. CDR3 residues: CASAPGHSYEQYF. For the CDR3, the DNA is TGTGCCAGCGCCCCGGGACACTCCTACGAGCAGTACTTC.

The CDR3 nucleotides are TGTGCCACCAGTGCCTTGGACTATGGCTACACCTTC. Translation: CATSALDYGYTF. The genes are TRBV24-1 and TRBJ1-2; unclear D gene. Germline V CDR1 and CDR2: KGHDR, SFDVKD. CDR3 size: 12 residues. Trimming took 5 bases from V and 3 from J, leaving 6 bases between them.

A word on this clonotype: The conserved closing phenylalanine or tryptophan is absent in this CDR3, likely reflecting a read error. This chain links TRBV9 with TRBJ1-6; D gene unclear. The CDR3 runs to 16 residues. Germline CDR1 SGDLS, CDR2 YYNGEE. Here the CDR3 DNA reads TGTGCCAACAGCGGTCGCGGGCCCCTCGAGGGTTCACCCCTCCACTTG. This translates into CANSGRGPLEGSPLHL.

This clonotype showed up many times. This rearrangement joins TRBV20-1 to TRBJ2-1; TRBD2 aligns across 12 bases. The CDR3 contains 14 residues. CDR1 is DFQATT, CDR2 SNEGSKA, per germline (reference sequence). The ends lost 6 bases at V and 9 bases at J; junction bases unmatched: 9. DNA for the CDR3: TGCAGTGCGAAGACTAGCGGGAGCCGAGGTGAGCAGTTCTTC. Residues: CSAKTSGSRGEQFF.